The source of this T cell receptor beta chain is a study of neurological immune-mediated disorders. TCRdb fed the 5' RACE reads into MiXCR, producing one record per CDR3 protein. This sample has some 21,000 distinct CDR3 sequences, with more than 14% found just once. The CDR3 runs to 15 residues. Trimming cost V 5 bases and J 2 bases, with 15 bases left between them. This clonotype appeared many times. The chain couples TRBV12-3 or TRBV12-4 to TRBJ1-2, with D possibly TRBD1 on 5 matching bases. Sequencing was carried out using PBMCs. This TCR was recovered from a female donor with HTLV-1-associated myelopathy (HAM/TSP). Here the CDR3 DNA reads TGTGCCAGCAGTACGGGGACGGGAGGGAACTATGGCTACACCTTC. This codes for CASSTGTGGNYGYTF.